This TCR beta chain originates from a study of identical twins. Study-wide results and limits: The more abundant beta clonotypes in cord blood had fewer insertions, and memory repertoires did not show this. Models came in too low on out-of-frame TCR alpha sharing in monozygotic twins.

V was pared by 0 bases and J by 2 bases, with 20 bases between. The CDR3 sequence is 18 residues long. CDR1 is SGHKS, CDR2 YYEKEE, per germline (reference sequence). Each CDR3 protein gets one entry after TCRdb re-called the 5' RACE reads with MiXCR. Of fewer than 350,000 distinct CDR3 sequences in the sample, around 8.8% were seen once. As to this clonotype: Its antigen is as yet unknown.

This same sample was also part of a study on yellow fever vaccine responses in identical twins. That work contributes: Twins reportedly showed a vaccine T cell response that seemed partly convergent and partly personalized.

The receptor was derived from a woman between 18 and 30 years old in good health. The specimen sequenced was memory (CD45RO+) T cells sorted from blood. The rearrangement uses TRBV5-5 and TRBJ2-5, with D perhaps TRBD1 or TRBD2 (5 bases each). CDR3 sequence (DNA): TGTGCCAGCAGCTTGGATCGCGGCCCGCTTGGGGGACAAGAGACCCAGTACTTC. It specifies CASSLDRGPLGGQETQYF.